This is a list of T cell receptor beta chains from one sample in a study of T cell repertoires in cytomegalovirus infection. Via MiXCR, TCRdb re-called the reads, giving one row per CDR3 protein. The table includes 510,000 or so distinct CDR3 sequences, less than 30% detected once. The sequenced material came from PBMCs. The receptors shown here come from a human donor in good health (CMV status not recorded). Some clones in this sample may be carry-over from other donors' samples. CDR3s include the opening cysteine and the closing phenylalanine or tryptophan. D genes are given only for firm matches. The size field is filled for only some rows; it gives once, few, many or a size class.

clone_size | j_call | v_call | d_call | cdr3_aa | cdr3_nt
few | TRBJ1-6 | TRBV6-2/TRBV6-3 | . | CASSYAWTDRSSPLHF | TGTGCCAGCAGTTACGCTTGGACCGACCGCAGTTCACCCCTCCACTTT
few | TRBJ2-7 | TRBV5-1 | TRBD2 | CASSHRDYPLEQYF | TGCGCCAGCAGCCACCGGGACTACCCACTGGAGCAGTACTTC
. | TRBJ2-3 | TRBV29-1 | . | CSSWPPSATDTQYF | TGCAGCTCTTGGCCCCCATCCGCGACAGATACGCAGTATTTT
few | TRBJ2-4 | TRBV20-1 | . | CSSTGSENIQYF | TGCAGTTCGACAGGTAGCGAAAACATTCAGTACTTC
. | TRBJ1-1 | TRBV6-1 | . | CASSLRLPVEAFF | TGTGCCAGCAGCCTCCGACTCCCAGTAGAAGCTTTCTTT
many | TRBJ2-1 | TRBV7-2 | . | CASSLGDPSYNEQFF | TGTGCCAGCAGCTTAGGGGACCCTTCCTACAATGAGCAGTTCTTC
many | TRBJ2-1 | TRBV7-8 | TRBD1 | CASSSGTDSYYNEQFF | TGTGCCAGCAGCTCCGGGACAGATTCCTACTACAATGAGCAGTTCTTC
many | TRBJ2-2 | TRBV7-2 | . | CASSLAFSGELFF | TGTGCCAGCAGCTTAGCGTTCTCCGGGGAGCTGTTTTTT
few | TRBJ1-4 | TRBV29-1 | . | CSVLTNEKLFF | TGCAGCGTTTTGACTAATGAAAAACTGTTTTTT
few | TRBJ2-1 | TRBV7-9 | TRBD2 | CAIGTSGRYEQFF | TGTGCCATCGGGACTAGCGGGAGGTATGAGCAGTTCTTC
. | TRBJ1-5 | TRBV7-9 | . | CASSVTADPNEPQHF | TGTGCCAGCAGCGTCACAGCTGACCCTAATGAGCCCCAGCATTTT
few | TRBJ1-1 | TRBV24-1 | . | CATSDNRVGNTEAFF | TGTGCCACCAGTGATAACAGGGTCGGGAACACTGAAGCTTTCTTT
. | TRBJ1-3 | TRBV12-3/TRBV12-4 | . | CATSPSAGNTIYF | TGTGCCACCAGTCCCTCAGCTGGAAACACCATATATTTT
. | TRBJ1-4 | TRBV7-9 | . | CASSPGPGAEKLFF | TGTGCCAGCAGCCCCGGACCCGGGGCCGAAAAACTGTTTTTT
few | TRBJ1-4 | TRBV6-8 | . | CASSYSGPSDEKLFF | TGTGCCAGCAGTTACTCCGGGCCGAGTGATGAAAAACTGTTTTTT
. | TRBJ1-1 | TRBV7-9 | . | CASSSNRGQNTEAFF | TGTGCCAGCAGCTCAAACCGAGGACAGAACACTGAAGCTTTCTTT
few | TRBJ2-2 | TRBV20-1 | TRBD2 | CSARDGLAVNTGELFF | TGCAGTGCTAGAGACGGGCTAGCGGTTAACACCGGGGAGCTGTTTTTT
. | TRBJ2-3 | TRBV7-3 | . | CASSPSTLLTDTQYF | TGTGCCAGCAGCCCTAGTACCCTCCTCACAGATACGCAGTATTTT
. | TRBJ2-1 | TRBV28 | TRBD2 | CASSPPPLLAGASNEQFF | TGTGCCAGCAGTCCACCACCCCTACTAGCGGGAGCAAGCAATGAGCAGTTCTTC
. | TRBJ2-7 | TRBV20-1 | . | CSASTPRGEQYF | TGCAGTGCTAGTACACCGCGTGGCGAGCAGTACTTC
few | TRBJ2-1 | TRBV9 | . | CASSLDVLSYNEQFF | TGTGCCAGCAGCCTGGACGTTTTATCCTACAATGAGCAGTTCTTC
few | TRBJ2-1 | TRBV20-1 | TRBD2 | CSARESSGGTEQFF | TGCAGTGCTAGAGAGTCTAGCGGGGGGACAGAGCAGTTCTTC
few | TRBJ2-7 | TRBV12-3/TRBV12-4 | . | CASRLDGGREQYF | TGTGCCAGCAGGCTAGACGGGGGCCGCGAGCAGTACTTC
few | TRBJ2-3 | TRBV19 | TRBD2 | CASSTKSLTSGRASDRDTQYF | TGTGCCAGTAGTACCAAATCGTTGACTAGCGGGAGGGCCTCCGACCGAGATACGCAGTATTTT
once | TRBJ2-1 | TRBV20-1 | TRBD2 | CSAQGLALSYNEQFF | TGCAGTGCGCAGGGACTAGCGCTCTCCTACAATGAGCAGTTCTTC
many | TRBJ1-5 | TRBV7-2 | . | CASSLAGSNNQPQHF | TGTGCCAGCAGCCTTGCAGGGTCAAACAATCAGCCCCAGCATTTT
. | TRBJ2-1 | TRBV7-3 | TRBD2 | CASSSPSGKLSYNEQFF | TGTGCCAGCAGCTCGCCTAGCGGGAAACTCTCCTACAATGAGCAGTTCTTC
many | TRBJ2-3 | TRBV6-2/TRBV6-3 | . | CASSYLDTQYF | TGTGCCAGCAGTTACCTAGATACGCAGTATTTT
few | TRBJ1-1 | TRBV19 | . | CASSIERLNTEAFF | TGTGCCAGTAGTATTGAAAGACTGAACACTGAAGCTTTCTTT
once | TRBJ2-1 | TRBV20-1 | TRBD2 | CSARDFRSGGNNEQFF | TGCAGTGCTAGAGATTTTAGGAGCGGGGGGAACAATGAGCAGTTCTTC
. | TRBJ2-1 | TRBV7-2 | TRBD2 | CASSLISSGSINEQFF | TGTGCCAGCAGCTTAATTTCTAGCGGGAGCATTAATGAGCAGTTCTTC
. | TRBJ1-4 | TRBV19 | TRBD1 | CASRAGPLGTARNEKLFF | TGTGCCAGTAGAGCCGGACCCCTGGGGACAGCCCGTAATGAAAAACTGTTTTTT
few | TRBJ1-2 | TRBV19 | . | CASSTGPLPVPYGYTF | TGTGCCAGTAGTACTGGGCCTCTTCCAGTCCCATATGGCTACACCTTC
. | TRBJ2-7 | TRBV28 | . | CASSLPGTAYEQYF | TGTGCCAGCAGTTTACCCGGGACGGCCTACGAGCAGTACTTC
. | TRBJ2-7 | TRBV12-3/TRBV12-4 | TRBD2 | CASSLGLAGDNEQYF | TGTGCCAGCAGCCTAGGACTAGCGGGGGACAACGAGCAGTACTTC
. | TRBJ1-1 | TRBV13 | . | CASSNRQRNTEAFF | TGTGCCAGCAGCAATCGACAGAGGAACACTGAAGCTTTCTTT
. | TRBJ1-1 | TRBV9 | . | CASSVVWTANTEAFF | TGTGCCAGCAGCGTAGTTTGGACAGCGAACACTGAAGCTTTCTTT
. | TRBJ1-1 | TRBV6-5 | TRBD1 | CASSKHRGTEAFF | TGTGCCAGCAGCAAACACAGGGGCACTGAAGCTTTCTTT
. | TRBJ2-1 | TRBV2 | TRBD2 | CAGSLAGAVNEQFF | TGTGCCGGGTCTCTGGCGGGAGCCGTGAATGAGCAGTTCTTC
. | TRBJ2-2 | TRBV4-3 | . | CASSQIRGGAGELFF | TGCGCCAGCAGCCAAATCAGAGGGGGGGCCGGGGAGCTGTTTTTT
. | TRBJ2-6 | TRBV27 | TRBD2 | CASSLAGGYGANVLTF | TGTGCCAGCAGTCTAGCGGGAGGGTATGGGGCCAACGTCCTGACTTTC
. | TRBJ2-3 | TRBV20-1 | TRBD2 | CSARIASGADTQYF | TGCAGTGCTAGGATTGCTAGCGGGGCCGATACGCAGTATTTT
many | TRBJ1-5 | TRBV20-1 | . | CSAVRGERQPQHF | TGCAGTGCTGTGCGGGGGGAACGTCAGCCCCAGCATTTT